What follows are 16 T cell receptor beta chains derived from one specimen sequenced in a study of blood T cell repertoires in COVID-19 (dated by TCRdb to the early 2020s). Libraries were constructed by the immunoSEQ multiplex PCR assay. The immuneACCESS repertoire file appears here via TCRdb, limited to in-frame rearrangements. These files lack a portion of the clones; in checked studies, under half of the deficit traces to unresolved V genes, and the cause of the others is not known. The sample yields about 400,000 clones; around 90% were counted once. Of the sample, more than 2% falls within the top ten clones. The sample comprised PBMCs or T cells enriched from blood (not recorded which). The receptors originated from a woman aged 40-49 years with acute COVID-19.

In the case of this clone: Other DNA sequences from this sample encode an identical CDR3 as well. The V call is TRBV9, the J call TRBJ2-3; D is unresolved. V was cut by 0 bases and J by 3 bases, with 5 bases left in between. CDR1 SGDLS and CDR2 YYNGEE come from the germline V gene. This CDR3 has 13 residues. CDR3 DNA sequence: TGTGCCAGCAGCGTAGGAGGAACAGATACGCAGTATTTT. Translated, it gives CASSVGGTDTQYF.

This rearrangement joins TRBV6-5 to TRBJ2-5; 7 bases map to TRBD1. Per the germline V gene, CDR1 is MNHEY and CDR2 is SVGAGI. Unmatched junction bases numbered 6, after V lost 5 bases and J lost 0 bases. The CDR3 has 15 residues. In nucleotides, the CDR3 is TGTGCCAGCAGTAGGGGGACAGTCGACCAAGAGACCCAGTACTTC. It translates to CASSRGTVDQETQYF.

The chain carries TRBV5-1 and TRBJ1-1, with D perhaps matching TRBD1 (6 bases). CDR1 is SGHRS, CDR2 YFSETQ, per germline. V gave up 3 bases and J gave up 5 bases, with 14 bases separating them. The CDR3 is made up of 14 amino acids. As DNA, the CDR3 is TGCGCCAGCAGCTCCACAGGGTCGTGGACTGAAGCTTTCTTT. Translated, it gives CASSSTGSWTEAFF.

The rearrangement links TRBV6-5 to TRBJ1-1, with D uncertain. V lost 0 bases and J 2 bases, leaving 4 bases between the germline ends. The CDR3 has 13 residues. CDR1 and CDR2 (germline): MNHEY, SVGAGI. The CDR3 region is CASSYSINTEAFF. The CDR3 bases are TGTGCCAGCAGTTACTCAATAAACACTGAAGCTTTCTTT.

This chain connects TRBV27 to TRBJ2-7; 9 bases agree with TRBD1. This CDR3 has 15 residues. The germline V gene encodes CDR1 MNHEY and CDR2 SMNVEV (reference sequence). V lost 3 bases and J lost 7; bases outside the gene matches: 10. Here the CDR3 reads CASSFGGTGTREQYF. The CDR3 DNA is TGTGCCAGCAGTTTCGGTGGGACAGGGACGAGGGAGCAGTACTTC.

This chain connects TRBV9 to TRBJ2-3; possible D gene TRBD2, 6 bases. The germline V gene encodes CDR1 SGDLS and CDR2 YYNGEE. Trimming removed 1 base at V and 6 bases at J, with 6 bases between. The CDR3 spans 12 residues. For the CDR3, the DNA is TGTGCCAGCAGCGTACGGGGGGATACGCAGTATTTT. Translating it yields CASSVRGDTQYF.

The genes are TRBV5-1 and TRBJ1-1, with 7 bases identical to TRBD1. The V segment lost 4 bases and the J segment 6 bases; nucleotides outside the gene matches: 6. Germline-derived CDR1 and CDR2 are SGHRS and YFSETQ. This CDR3 contains 13 residues. The CDR3 nucleotides are TGCGCCAGCAGCACACAGGGGTGGGCTGAAGCTTTCTTT. Amino acids: CASSTQGWAEAFF.

This clone appeared once. Other DNA sequences in the sample encode the same CDR3. V usage is TRBV19 and J usage is TRBJ1-1; 7 bases are shared with TRBD1. Germline values: CDR1 LNHDA, CDR2 SQIVND (reference sequence). The CDR3 sequence is 13 residues long. The J segment lost 3 bases and the V segment lost 4 bases, leaving 2 bases of the junction unmatched. The CDR3 loop is CASSTDRDTEAFF. The DNA of the CDR3 is TGTGCCAGTAGTACTGACAGGGACACTGAAGCTTTCTTT.

V gene TRBV10-2 combines with J gene TRBJ2-2; D unresolved. The CDR3 totals 12 residues. Deletions cut 3 bases from V and 9 bases from J, with 8 bases between. Germline-derived CDR1 and CDR2 are WSHSY and SAAADI. The CDR3 DNA is TGCGCCAGCAGTGAACGAGGAAGGGAGCTGTTTTTT. Translating it yields CASSERGRELFF.

The gene calls are TRBV5-1 and TRBJ2-7; D is perhaps TRBD1 (6 bases). Germline CDR1 reads SGHRS; CDR2 reads YFSETQ. The V gene lost 2 bases and the J gene lost 4 bases, with 19 bases spanning the gap. CDR3 size: 16 residues. DNA of the CDR3: TGCGCCAGCAGCTTTTTGGCGGACAGAGGCCTTTACGAGCAGTACTTC. Its translation is CASSFLADRGLYEQYF.

Comments on this clone: This specimen includes other DNA sequences encoding the same CDR3. J is TRBJ1-4 and V is TRBV18; a possible D gene is TRBD1 (5 bases). The CDR3 consists of 15 residues. CDR1 and CDR2 from the germline V gene are KGHSH and LQKENI. V was clipped by 0 bases and J by 7 bases, with 12 bases between them. This chain's CDR3 is CASSPPGQGGEKLFF. The CDR3 DNA is TGTGCCAGCTCACCACCGGGGCAGGGAGGTGAAAAACTGTTTTTT.

This clone was counted only a few times. The chain has TRBV25-1 and TRBJ1-4, with TRBD1 matching over 9 bases. From germline, CDR1 is MGHDK and CDR2 SYGVNS. CDR3 size: 16 residues. Germline trimming cut 2 bases from V and 6 bases from J; bases unmatched to any gene: 7. The CDR3 is CASSEPPRDRDEKLFF. CDR3 coding DNA: TGTGCCAGCAGTGAACCACCCCGGGACAGGGATGAAAAACTGTTTTTT. The whole variable domain, remainder taken from reference TRBV25-1 and TRBJ1-4, is EADIYQTPRYLVIGTGKKITLECSQTMGHDKMYWYQQDPGMELHLIHYSYGVNSTEKGDLSSESTVSRIRTEHFPLTLESARPSHTSQYLCASSEPPRDRDEKLFFGSGTQLSVL.

The chain joins TRBV6-2 or TRBV6-3 to TRBJ2-5, with a tentative D call TRBD1 (5 bases). The CDR3 consists of 12 residues. Germline loops: CDR1 MNHEY, CDR2 SVGEGT. Trimming stripped 4 bases from V and 5 bases from J, with 8 bases between. The CDR3 region has the DNA TGTGCCAGCAGTTTTAACAGGGAGACCCAGTACTTC. This codes for CASSFNRETQYF.

A single count supports this clone. Here the CDR3 reads CASSYRGRARNTIYF. The CDR3, as DNA: TGTGCCAGCAGTTACAGGGGCCGGGCCCGAAACACCATATATTTT. The rearrangement links TRBV6-5 to TRBJ1-3; the D gene is possibly TRBD1 (5 bases). Germline V gene lookup returns CDR1 MNHEY and CDR2 SVGAGI. This CDR3 contains 15 residues. V was trimmed by 2 bases and J by 5 bases, leaving 13 bases between them.

The genes are TRBV7-6 and TRBJ2-5; 9 bases align to TRBD2. This CDR3 contains 15 residues. The trim removed 2 bases at V and 3 bases at J, leaving 4 bases unmatched. Germline CDR1 and CDR2: SGHVS and FNYEAQ. The CDR3 DNA reads TGTGCCAGCAGCTTAATAGGGACTAGCAAAGAGACCCAGTACTTC. This codes for CASSLIGTSKETQYF.

The chain couples TRBV11-3 to TRBJ1-1; D perhaps matches TRBD1 (5 bases). Germline lookup yields CDR1 SGHNT and CDR2 YENEEA. The CDR3 spans 13 residues. V was shortened by 5 bases and J by 5 bases, with 12 bases between the two germline ends. CDR3 bases: TGTGCCAGCAGCATCGCGCAGGGTACTGAAGCTTTCTTT. Translating it yields CASSIAQGTEAFF.